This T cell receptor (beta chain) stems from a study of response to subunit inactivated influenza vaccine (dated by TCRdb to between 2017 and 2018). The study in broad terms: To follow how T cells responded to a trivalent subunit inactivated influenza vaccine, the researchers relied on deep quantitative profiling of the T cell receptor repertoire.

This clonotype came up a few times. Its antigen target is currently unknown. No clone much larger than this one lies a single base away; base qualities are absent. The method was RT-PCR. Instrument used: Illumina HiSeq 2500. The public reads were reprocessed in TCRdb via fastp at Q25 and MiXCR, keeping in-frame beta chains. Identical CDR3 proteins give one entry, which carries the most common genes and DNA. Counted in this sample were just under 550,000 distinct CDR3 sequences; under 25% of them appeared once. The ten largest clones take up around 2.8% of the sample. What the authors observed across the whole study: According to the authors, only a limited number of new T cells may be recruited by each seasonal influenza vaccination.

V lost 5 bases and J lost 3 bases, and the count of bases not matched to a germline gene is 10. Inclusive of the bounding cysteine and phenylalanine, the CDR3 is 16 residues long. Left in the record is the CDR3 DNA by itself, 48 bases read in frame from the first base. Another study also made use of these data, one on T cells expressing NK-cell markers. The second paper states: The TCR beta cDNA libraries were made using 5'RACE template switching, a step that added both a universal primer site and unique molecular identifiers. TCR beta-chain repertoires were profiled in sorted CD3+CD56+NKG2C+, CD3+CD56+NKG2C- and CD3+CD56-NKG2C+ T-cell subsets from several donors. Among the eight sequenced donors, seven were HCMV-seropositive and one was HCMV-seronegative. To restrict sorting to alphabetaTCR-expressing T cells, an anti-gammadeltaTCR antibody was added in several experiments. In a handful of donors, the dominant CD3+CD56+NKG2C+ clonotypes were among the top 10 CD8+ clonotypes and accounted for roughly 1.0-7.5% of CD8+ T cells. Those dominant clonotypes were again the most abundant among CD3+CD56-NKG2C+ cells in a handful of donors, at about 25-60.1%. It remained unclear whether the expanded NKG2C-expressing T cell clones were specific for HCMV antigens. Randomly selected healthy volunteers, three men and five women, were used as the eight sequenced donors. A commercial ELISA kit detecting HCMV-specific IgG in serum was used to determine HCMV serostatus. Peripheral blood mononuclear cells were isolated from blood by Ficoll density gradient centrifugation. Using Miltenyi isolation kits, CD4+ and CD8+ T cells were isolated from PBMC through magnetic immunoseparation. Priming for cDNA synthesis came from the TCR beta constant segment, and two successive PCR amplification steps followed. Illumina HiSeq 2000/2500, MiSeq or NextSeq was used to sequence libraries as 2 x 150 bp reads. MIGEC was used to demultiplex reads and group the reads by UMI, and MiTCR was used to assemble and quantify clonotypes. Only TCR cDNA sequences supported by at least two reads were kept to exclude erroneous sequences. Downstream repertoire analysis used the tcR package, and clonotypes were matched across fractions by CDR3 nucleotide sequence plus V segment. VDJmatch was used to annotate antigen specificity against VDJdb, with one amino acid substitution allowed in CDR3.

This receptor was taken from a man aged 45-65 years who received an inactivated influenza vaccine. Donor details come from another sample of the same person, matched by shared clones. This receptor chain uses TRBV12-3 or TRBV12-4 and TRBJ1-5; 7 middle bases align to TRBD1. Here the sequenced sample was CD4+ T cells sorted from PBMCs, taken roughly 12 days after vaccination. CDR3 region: CASSPLGQRNNQPQHF. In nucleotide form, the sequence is TGTGCCAGCAGTCCCCTGGGACAGAGGAACAATCAGCCCCAGCATTTT.